This T cell receptor (beta chain) was identified during a study of cytomegalovirus exposure and HLA in healthy donors. Study in general: Per a later analysis, the 666 first-cohort and some 130 validation repertoires shared one platform. Study-level points and caveats: Many donors carried some public TCRs, although rarity characterized most TCR sequences. Both high specificity and high sensitivity reportedly marked the classifier's diagnosis of cytomegalovirus status.

The repertoire was sequenced with immunoSEQ multiplex PCR; TCRdb's copy has only in-frame clones and lacks some. The table lists some 260,000 clones, roughly 87% of them singletons, with more than 10% in the top ten. This clone was counted a single time. Its antigen is not identified. This TCR was sampled from a man aged 18 to 29 in good health and CMV-seropositive. Sequencing was done on a sample of PBMCs.

Written as DNA, the CDR3 is TGTGCCTGGAGTGTACCCGACAGGGAGTTTGGTGGCTACACCTTC. Residues: CAWSVPDREFGGYTF. V usage is TRBV30 and J usage is TRBJ1-2, with TRBD1 identical over 7 bases. CDR1 is GTSNPN, CDR2 SVGIG, per germline (reference sequence). The CDR3 consists of 15 residues. V was pared by 0 bases and J by 7 bases, with 11 bases of the junction left unmatched.